This T cell receptor beta chain was identified in a study of CD8+ T cells in alopecia areata. Whole-study context: Among treated patients, oral tofacitinib was administered at 5 to 10 mg twice daily. Study-wide results and limits: Compared with mice, patients displayed less clear TCR sharing, possibly for HLA-related reasons. Within the top 100, expanded CD8+ clones significantly decreased with tofacitinib, as did scalp clonality.

Following RNA extraction, reverse transcription yielded cDNA that acted as the sequencing template. The assay was immunoSEQ multiplex PCR, and TCRdb's table has in-frame clones only and misses some. The sample lists roughly 220,000 clones; over 60% were seen once. Noted treatment: oral pan-JAK inhibitor, 5-10 mg twice daily. Lesional scalp punch biopsies and peripheral blood came from alopecia areata patients. The CDR3 runs to 14 residues. The germline V gene encodes CDR1 SNHLY and CDR2 FYNNEI. Trimming cost V 5 bases and J 4 bases, with 14 bases left between them. This clone was detected only once. No antigen is known for it.

The V gene is TRBV2, the J gene TRBJ1-2, with a tentative D call TRBD1 (5 bases). This receptor was obtained from a human donor with alopecia areata. The sample was CD4+ T cells sorted from blood, taken around week 44, from a patient treated with tofacitinib. CDR3 in amino acids: CASSQTRDRYGYTF. The CDR3 DNA reads as TGTGCCAGCAGTCAAACCCGGGACCGCTATGGCTACACCTTC.